The 3 T cell receptor beta chains presented below share a single source sample, sequenced in a study of early T cells in non-severe SARS-CoV-2 infection. TCRdb processed the 5' RACE reads anew with MiXCR; each CDR3 protein has one entry. The data show roughly 68,000 distinct CDR3 sequences, more than 4% seen once. The sample consisted of whole blood. The receptors stem from an adult who was a healthcare worker with PCR-confirmed SARS-CoV-2 infection or an uninfected control (not recorded which).

This clonotype is labeled medium-sized. The genes are TRBV6-2 or TRBV6-3 and TRBJ2-5; TRBD1 agrees at 9 bases. This CDR3 comprises 17 residues. The V gene's germline CDR1 is MNHEY and CDR2 SVGEGT. V lost 2 bases and J lost 2; bases outside the gene matches: 9. The CDR3 is CASSYDFRTGAQETQYF. The DNA for the CDR3 is TGTGCCAGCAGTTACGATTTCAGGACAGGGGCTCAAGAGACCCAGTACTTC.

The chain uses TRBV12-3 or TRBV12-4 and TRBJ2-7; a weak D match, TRBD2 (5 bases). CDR3 size: 14 residues. V lost 6 bases, J lost 3 bases, and 15 bases lay in between. The CDR3 DNA reads TGTGCCAGCAGAGGCATGAGAGGGAACTACGAGCAGTACTTC. This gives the protein CASRGMRGNYEQYF.

In this sample, this clonotype turned up a few times. The chain combines TRBV7-9 with TRBJ2-7; D gene unclear. The CDR3 runs 13 residues. V shed 5 bases and J shed 2 bases, with 10 bases lying between them. Per germline, CDR1 SEHNR and CDR2 FQNEAQ (reference sequence). This chain's CDR3 is CASSASGAYEQYF. In DNA, the CDR3 is TGTGCCAGCAGCGCCAGTGGAGCCTACGAGCAGTACTTC.